The 21 T cell receptor beta chains listed next were all sequenced from one sample in a study of blood T cell repertoires in COVID-19 (dated by TCRdb to 2019 to 2021). Libraries were made using the immunoSEQ multiplex PCR assay. TCRdb holds this immuneACCESS table with in-frame rearrangements only. Some clones are missing; in checked studies, unresolved V genes explain under half, and the rest has no known cause. The sample table records 73,000 or so clones; about four fifths of these occur just once. Roughly 4.7% of the sample goes to the ten largest clones. Specimen: peripheral blood. Receptor source: an older woman with acute or convalescent COVID-19.

V is TRBV3-1 (or the pseudogene TRBV3-2) and J is TRBJ2-1; D remains ambiguous. V lost 0 bases to trimming and J lost 1 base, with 10 bases between them. The CDR3 totals 16 residues. Germline CDR1 is LGHDT and CDR2 is YNNKEL (reference sequence). CDR3 in DNA: TGTGCCAGCAGCCAAGACATTAGCCCTTCCTACAATGAGCAGTTCTTC. This encodes CASSQDISPSYNEQFF.

The chain carries TRBV11-2 and TRBJ2-7; possibly TRBD2 for D (6 bases). Germline lookup yields CDR1 SGHAT and CDR2 FQNNGV. V gave up 7 bases and J gave up 7 bases, with 11 bases separating them. The CDR3 is made up of 11 amino acids. DNA for the CDR3: TGTGCCAGCATTCTCCGGGGGGAGCAGTACTTC. It encodes CASILRGEQYF.

In nucleotides, the CDR3 is TGCGCCAGCAGCTTGGAGGGGGCAGGGGGCGTGAATAATTCACCCCTCCACTTT. Residues: CASSLEGAGGVNNSPLHF. The chain uses TRBV5-1 and TRBJ1-6; 8 bases align to TRBD1. The CDR3 loop spans 18 amino acids. CDR1 is SGHRS, CDR2 YFSETQ, per germline. The V segment lost 0 bases and the J segment 5 bases; nucleotides outside the gene matches: 10.

The rearrangement uses TRBV7-3 and TRBJ2-1; D is perhaps TRBD2 (5 bases). Germline CDR1 is SGHTA and CDR2 is FQGTGA. V lost 4 bases and J lost 2, with 12 bases in between. This CDR3 contains 15 residues. The DNA for the CDR3 is TGTGCCAGCAGCTCGGACGGAGGACCCTACAATGAGCAGTTCTTC. It encodes CASSSDGGPYNEQFF. The entire variable domain, with the rest obtained from reference TRBV7-3 and TRBJ2-1, is as follows: GAGVSQTPSNKVTEKGKYVELRCDPISGHTALYWYRQSLGQGPEFLIYFQGTGAADDSGLPNDRFFAVRPEGSVSTLKIQRTERGDSAVYLCASSSDGGPYNEQFFGPGTRLTVL.

This chain joins TRBV12-5 and TRBJ1-5; D possibly corresponds to TRBD1 (5 bases). The CDR3 spans 14 residues. Germline CDR1 is LGHNT and CDR2 is FRNRAP. Trimming left V 2 bases short and J 2 bases short, with 7 bases between. CDR3 amino acids: CASGLSGGNQPQHF. CDR3 DNA: TGTGCTAGTGGTTTGTCGGGGGGCAATCAGCCCCAGCATTTT.

The chain is built from TRBV25-1 and TRBJ1-4; possibly TRBD1 for D (5 bases). Trimming left V 5 bases short and J 0 bases short, with 13 bases between. The CDR3 contains 16 residues. Germline CDR1 is MGHDK and CDR2 is SYGVNS. The DNA of the CDR3 is TGTGCCAGCAGTCCACAGGAGCTCCCAACTAATGAAAAACTGTTTTTT. It specifies CASSPQELPTNEKLFF.

The rearrangement joins TRBV7-9 to TRBJ2-1; possibly TRBD2 for D (7 bases). Germline V gene sequence: CDR1 SEHNR, CDR2 FQNEAQ (reference sequence). Trimming cost V 7 bases and J 1 base, with 14 bases left between them. This CDR3 region has 15 residues. The CDR3 DNA reads as TGTGCCAGCATCAACGCGGGGGCATCCTACAATGAGCAGTTCTTC. Encoded protein: CASINAGASYNEQFF.

The genes are TRBV4-2 and TRBJ1-1, with D perhaps TRBD1 (5 bases). The V end lost 0 bases, the J end lost 1 base, and 21 bases lay between the germline ends. This CDR3 is built from 19 residues. CDR1 LGHNA and CDR2 YNFKEQ come from the germline V gene. This CDR3 reads CASSQDLRPRGVQNTEAFF. In DNA form, the CDR3 reads TGTGCCAGCAGCCAAGATCTTCGACCCCGGGGGGTCCAGAACACTGAAGCTTTCTTT.

The rearrangement uses TRBV6-5 and TRBJ1-4; D remains unclear. The germline V gene has CDR1 MNHEY and CDR2 SVGAGI. This CDR3 is 15 amino acids long. Between the trimmed V and J ends, which lost 7 bases and 0 bases, there was a span of 12 bases. CDR3 coding DNA: TGTGCCAGCAAACGCGGGCAGGCAACTAATGAAAAACTGTTTTTT. This gives the protein CASKRGQATNEKLFF.

The CDR3 coding sequence is TGTGCCAGCTCACCAACGGAGGGGCGAGCCAAAAACATTCAGTACTTC. Residues: CASSPTEGRAKNIQYF. V gene TRBV18 combines with J gene TRBJ2-4, with TRBD2 as a possible D gene (6 bases). CDR3 length equals 16 residues. V gave up 2 bases and J gave up 0 bases, with 11 bases separating them. CDR1 is KGHSH and CDR2 is LQKENI in the germline V gene.

The chain combines TRBV29-1 with TRBJ1-1, with 7 bases matching TRBD1. Germline trimming cut 3 bases from V and 1 base from J; bases unmatched to any gene: 2. The V gene's germline CDR1 is SQVTM and CDR2 ANQGSEA. The CDR3 covers 13 residues. The CDR3 loop is CSVDRGWNTEAFF. The CDR3 DNA follows: TGCAGCGTTGACAGGGGGTGGAACACTGAAGCTTTCTTT.

The V gene is TRBV12-3 or TRBV12-4, the J gene TRBJ2-1; maybe TRBD2 (7 bases). V shed 2 bases and J shed 9 bases, with 11 bases lying between them. CDR3 length equals 13 residues. The CDR3 DNA reads as TGTGCCAGCAGTTTACGGGGGGCTTCTGAGCAGTTCTTC. Its protein product is CASSLRGASEQFF.

This clone was seen more than once but under ten times. The chain combines TRBV10-2 with TRBJ1-1; tentative D call: TRBD1 (5 bases). CDR3 length equals 13 residues. Germline CDR1 reads WSHSY; CDR2 reads SAAADI. Trimming removed 7 bases from V and 1 base from J, with 10 bases in between. The CDR3 DNA follows: TGCGCCAGCACGCAACAGGCGAACACTGAAGCTTTCTTT. This encodes CASTQQANTEAFF.

The chain recombines TRBV27 with TRBJ2-7; D gene unclear. The CDR3 runs 14 residues. Trimming left V 5 bases short and J 2 bases short, with 13 bases between. Germline lookup yields CDR1 MNHEY and CDR2 SMNVEV (reference sequence). CDR3 in amino acids: CASSRKTRAYEQYF. The CDR3 DNA follows: TGTGCCAGCAGTCGGAAGACTCGTGCCTACGAGCAGTACTTC.

The chain is built from TRBV5-1 and TRBJ2-2, with 7 bases that match TRBD2. V lost 1 base and J lost 2; bases outside the gene matches: 2. Looked up from germline, CDR1 is SGHRS and CDR2 is YFSETQ. The CDR3 runs to 15 residues. DNA of the CDR3: TGCGCCAGCAGCTTGTTGACTAGCAACACCGGGGAGCTGTTTTTT. This gives the protein CASSLLTSNTGELFF.

This CDR3 reads CASSEGLYEQYF. In DNA form, the CDR3 reads TGTGCCAGCAGTGAGGGACTCTACGAGCAGTACTTC. The V gene is TRBV6-1, the J gene TRBJ2-7, with D perhaps matching TRBD2 (6 bases). The V gene lost 3 bases and the J gene lost 3 bases, with 6 bases spanning the gap. Germline V gene lookup returns CDR1 MNHNS and CDR2 SASEGT. This CDR3 has 12 residues.

The genes are TRBV14 and TRBJ2-7, with TRBD1 matching over 8 bases. There are 14 residues in the CDR3. J was trimmed by 6 bases and V by 5 bases; bases with no gene match: 9. The germline V gene encodes CDR1 SGHDN and CDR2 FVKESK. CDR3 sequence: CASSEMDRAGEQYF. The CDR3 DNA is TGTGCCAGCAGCGAAATGGACAGGGCGGGCGAGCAGTACTTC.

V and J are TRBV29-1 and TRBJ2-2; D might be TRBD1 (6 bases). The V gene lost 4 bases and the J gene lost 3 bases, with 12 bases spanning the gap. This CDR3 contains 14 residues. The V gene's germline CDR1 is SQVTM and CDR2 ANQGSEA. CDR3 nucleotides: TGCAGCGTTGGCCCAGGGGTGGACACCGGGGAGCTGTTTTTT. Amino acid sequence: CSVGPGVDTGELFF.

The chain combines TRBV5-1 with TRBJ1-1; TRBD1 aligns across 10 bases. Germline lookup yields CDR1 SGHRS and CDR2 YFSETQ. V shed 4 bases and J 5 bases; nucleotides not matched to a gene: 8. This CDR3 is 15 amino acids long. The CDR3 DNA follows: TGCGCCAGCAGCGGAAGCGGGACAGGGGAGACTGAAGCTTTCTTT. Protein sequence: CASSGSGTGETEAFF.

The rearrangement uses TRBV11-3 and TRBJ2-2; 7 nucleotides line up with TRBD1. This CDR3 has 15 amino acids. Germline V lookup: CDR1 SGHNT, CDR2 YENEEA. V gave up 5 bases and J gave up 4 bases; unmatched junction bases: 7. The CDR3 DNA follows: TGTGCCAGCAGCGGTTTGACAGGGAGCACCGGGGAGCTGTTTTTT. Translated: CASSGLTGSTGELFF.

The chain recombines TRBV9 with TRBJ1-2; TRBD1 matches 8 bases. CDR1 is SGDLS and CDR2 is YYNGEE in the germline V gene. The length of the CDR3 is 14 residues. Trimming at V came to 0 bases and at J to 8 bases, leaving 6 bases not matched to a gene. The chain's CDR3 is CASSVEQGAGGYTF. DNA of the CDR3: TGTGCCAGCAGCGTAGAGCAGGGGGCGGGAGGCTACACCTTC.